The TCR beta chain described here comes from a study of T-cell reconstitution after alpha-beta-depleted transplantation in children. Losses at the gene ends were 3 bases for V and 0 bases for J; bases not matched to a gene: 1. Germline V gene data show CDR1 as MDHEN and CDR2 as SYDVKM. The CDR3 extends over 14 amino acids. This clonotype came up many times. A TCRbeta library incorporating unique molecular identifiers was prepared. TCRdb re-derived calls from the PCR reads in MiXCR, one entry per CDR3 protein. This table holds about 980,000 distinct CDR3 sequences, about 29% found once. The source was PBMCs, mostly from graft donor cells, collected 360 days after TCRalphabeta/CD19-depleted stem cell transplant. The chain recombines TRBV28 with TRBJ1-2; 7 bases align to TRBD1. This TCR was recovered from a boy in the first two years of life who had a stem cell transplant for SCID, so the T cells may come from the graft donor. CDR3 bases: TGTGCCAGCAGTTTCCAGGGGGCTAACTATGGCTACACCTTC. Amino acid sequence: CASSFQGANYGYTF.